This TCR beta chain emerged from a study of CD8 T cells in ankylosing spondylitis. Study-level findings and limits: A TCR beta motif made of roughly eight highly homologous variants seemed typical of ankylosing spondylitis blood. Reportedly, disease-linked clones are significantly enriched in ankylosing spondylitis patients' matched synovial fluid. In synovial fluid and blood from reactive arthritis, some motif variants were previously reported.

TCRdb redid the calling of the 5' RACE reads with MiXCR, one entry per CDR3 protein. The sample has about 240,000 distinct CDR3 sequences, around 25% seen once. Points on this clonotype: As yet, its antigen is unknown.

Trimming removed 2 bases at V and 6 bases at J, with 6 bases between. Germline lookup yields CDR1 DFQATT and CDR2 SNEGSKA (reference sequence). The CDR3 consists of 11 residues. The receptor was isolated from a male donor with ankylosing spondylitis or in good health (not recorded which). This chain connects TRBV20-1 to TRBJ2-3; D remains unclear. The sequencing input was blood, either unsorted or a sorted T cell fraction (not recorded which). The CDR3, as DNA: TGCAGTGCTAGATCGCTGGATACGCAGTATTTT. Translation gives CSARSLDTQYF.